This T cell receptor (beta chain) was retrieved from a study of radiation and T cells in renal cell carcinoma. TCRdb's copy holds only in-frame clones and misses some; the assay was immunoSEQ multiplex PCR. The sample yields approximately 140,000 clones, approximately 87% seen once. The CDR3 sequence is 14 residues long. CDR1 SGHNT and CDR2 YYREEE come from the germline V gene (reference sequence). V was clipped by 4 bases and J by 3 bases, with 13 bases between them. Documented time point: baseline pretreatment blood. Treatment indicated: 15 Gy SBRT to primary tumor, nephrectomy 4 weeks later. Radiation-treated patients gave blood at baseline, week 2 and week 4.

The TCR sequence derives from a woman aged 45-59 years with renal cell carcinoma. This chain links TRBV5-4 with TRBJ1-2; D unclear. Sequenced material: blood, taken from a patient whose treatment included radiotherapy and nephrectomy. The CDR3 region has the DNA TGTGCCAGCAGCCAGTTCACCGGGGACTATGGCTACACCTTC. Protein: CASSQFTGDYGYTF.